The clone carrying this T cell receptor (beta chain) has more than one count but fewer than ten. No antigen is known for it. The data belong to a study of blood T cells in healthy people across ages. Study-wide findings and caveats: Diversity figures based on one million T cells were deemed too low.

A second about 7 to 12 cycle PCR used barcoded and J-beta primers. In TCRdb, the 5' RACE reads were re-called with MiXCR into one record per CDR3 protein. This sample carries some 940,000 distinct CDR3 sequences, 25% to 35% of them seen once, and the ten largest clones take roughly 10%. This CDR3 has 13 amino acids. Trimming cost V 6 bases and J 4 bases, with 11 bases left between them. Germline loops: CDR1 KGHDR, CDR2 SFDVKD. The same data also went into a second study, on T cells of mothers and their children. That report adds: The yield was over 9 million TCR beta CDR3 reads from each mother and a few million from each child.

The chain is built from TRBV24-1 and TRBJ2-5; D may be TRBD2 (6 bases). The receptor was isolated from a woman in her forties in good health. The sequenced sample consisted of blood. CDR3 coding DNA: TGTGCCACCAGTCGGGGAGGCCCAGAGACCCAGTACTTC. It codes for CATSRGGPETQYF.